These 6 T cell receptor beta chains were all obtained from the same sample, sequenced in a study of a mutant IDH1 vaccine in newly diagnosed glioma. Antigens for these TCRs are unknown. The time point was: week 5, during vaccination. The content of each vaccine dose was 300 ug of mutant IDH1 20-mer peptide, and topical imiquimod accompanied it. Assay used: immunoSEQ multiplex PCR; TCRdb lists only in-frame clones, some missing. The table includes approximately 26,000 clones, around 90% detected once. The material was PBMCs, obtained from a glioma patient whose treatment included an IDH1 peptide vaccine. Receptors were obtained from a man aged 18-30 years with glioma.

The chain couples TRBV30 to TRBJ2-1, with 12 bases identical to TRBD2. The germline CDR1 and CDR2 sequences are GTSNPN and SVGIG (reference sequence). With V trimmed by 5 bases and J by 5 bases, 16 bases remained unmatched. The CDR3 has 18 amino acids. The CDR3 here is CAWARGLTSGRRDNEQFF. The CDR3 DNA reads TGTGCCTGGGCCCGGGGGCTGACTAGCGGGAGACGAGACAATGAGCAGTTCTTC.

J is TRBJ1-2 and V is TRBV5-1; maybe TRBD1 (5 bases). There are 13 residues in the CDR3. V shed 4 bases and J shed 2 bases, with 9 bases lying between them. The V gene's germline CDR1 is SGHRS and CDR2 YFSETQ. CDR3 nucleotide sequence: TGCGCCAGCAGCAAACAGGAGAACTATGGCTACACCTTC. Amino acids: CASSKQENYGYTF.

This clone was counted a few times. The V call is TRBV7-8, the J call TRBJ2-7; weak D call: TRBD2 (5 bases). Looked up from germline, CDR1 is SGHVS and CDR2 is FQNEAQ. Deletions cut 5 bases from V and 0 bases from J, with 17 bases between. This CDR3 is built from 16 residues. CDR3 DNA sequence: TGTGCCAGCAGCGCCCGTACCGGGATACTCTCCTACGAGCAGTACTTC. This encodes CASSARTGILSYEQYF.

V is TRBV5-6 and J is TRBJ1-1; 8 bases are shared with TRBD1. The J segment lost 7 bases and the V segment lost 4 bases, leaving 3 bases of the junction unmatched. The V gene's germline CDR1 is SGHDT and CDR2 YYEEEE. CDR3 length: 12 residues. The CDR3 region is CASSPGQGEAFF. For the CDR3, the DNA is TGTGCCAGCAGCCCTGGACAGGGTGAAGCTTTCTTT.

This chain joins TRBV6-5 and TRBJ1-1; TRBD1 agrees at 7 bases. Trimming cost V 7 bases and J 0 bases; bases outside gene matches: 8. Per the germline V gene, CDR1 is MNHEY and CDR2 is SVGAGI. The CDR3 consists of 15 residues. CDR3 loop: CASKRGDRMNTEAFF. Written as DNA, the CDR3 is TGTGCCAGCAAAAGGGGGGACAGAATGAACACTGAAGCTTTCTTT.

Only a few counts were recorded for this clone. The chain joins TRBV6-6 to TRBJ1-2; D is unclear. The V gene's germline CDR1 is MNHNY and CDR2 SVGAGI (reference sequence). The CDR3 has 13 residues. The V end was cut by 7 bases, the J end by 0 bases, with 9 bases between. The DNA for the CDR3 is TGTGCCAGCATCGGAGGCACTAACTATGGCTACACCTTC. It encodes CASIGGTNYGYTF.